This T cell receptor beta chain is drawn from a study of blood T cell repertoires in COVID-19. Libraries were prepared by immunoSEQ multiplex PCR; TCRdb keeps only in-frame clonotypes and omits some of them. The profile shows about 120,000 clones, about 79% of them singletons. The CDR3 runs 15 residues. The junction had 4 bases not matched to a gene; V was cut back by 4 bases and J by 0 bases. Germline lookup yields CDR1 SGHRS and CDR2 YFSETQ. V is TRBV5-1 and J is TRBJ1-2; 9 bases line up with TRBD1. Sequenced: peripheral blood. The origin of this receptor is a man aged 65 to 85 with acute or convalescent COVID-19. The CDR3 here is CASSPGQGPNYGYTF. DNA of the CDR3: TGCGCCAGCAGCCCGGGACAGGGACCTAACTATGGCTACACCTTC.